These T cell receptor beta chains were read from a single sample in a study of Ad26.COV2.S vaccination and SARS-CoV-2 variants. Sequencing used immunoSEQ multiplex PCR; TCRdb keeps in-frame clones, though not all of them. Seen here are some 390,000 clones, approximately 86% observed once, and the top ten hold around 3.4%. The specimen was peripheral blood, collected in a trial of Ad26.COV2.S vaccine versus placebo. The origin of the receptors is a person aged 18 to 65 who received the Ad26.COV2.S COVID-19 vaccine or a placebo. The CDR3 runs from the conserved cysteine through the conserved F or W. Each record gives: V gene, D gene, J gene, clone size, CDR3 DNA, CDR3 protein. The D gene is left open where the match is weak. Rows give clone size only sometimes, using once, few, many, or a class for an expanded clone.

TRBV18	-	TRBJ1-3	-	TGTGCCAGCTCGACCGGGCCTAGCTCTGGAAACACCATATATTTT	CASSTGPSSGNTIYF
TRBV2	-	TRBJ1-5	once	TGTGCCAGCAGTGCGGGACATTCCCCCCAGCATTTT	CASSAGHSPQHF
TRBV3-1/TRBV3-2	TRBD2	TRBJ2-2	-	TGTGCCAGCAGCCAGGGGACTAGAGGATGGGAGCTGTTTTTT	CASSQGTRGWELFF
TRBV11-2	-	TRBJ2-7	-	TGTGCCAGCAGCTTTCTGAACGAGCAGTACTTC	CASSFLNEQYF
TRBV5-5	-	TRBJ2-1	once	TGTGCCAGCAGCTTGTCGGACAATGAGCAGTTCTTC	CASSLSDNEQFF
TRBV2	-	TRBJ1-3	-	TGTGCCAGCAGTCCCGGCAACACCATATATTTT	CASSPGNTIYF
TRBV11-2	-	TRBJ2-7	-	TGTGCCAGCAGCTTAGAGACAGGTGGCGAGCAGTACTTC	CASSLETGGEQYF
TRBV5-6	-	TRBJ2-5	-	TGTGCCAGCAGCTTGAAACAATTACAAGAGACCCAGTACTTC	CASSLKQLQETQYF
TRBV5-4	TRBD2	TRBJ2-2	-	TGTGCCAGCAGCTCCGGGGGGGGGCCCACCGGGGAGCTGTTTTTT	CASSSGGGPTGELFF
TRBV5-1	TRBD2	TRBJ2-3	-	TGCGCCAGCAGCTTGGGGGGACTAGCTGGGGCCGATACGCAGTATTTT	CASSLGGLAGADTQYF
TRBV5-4	-	TRBJ1-1	-	TGTGCCAGCAGCTCAAAAATGAACACTGAAGCTTTCTTT	CASSSKMNTEAFF
TRBV7-2	TRBD2	TRBJ2-3	-	TGTGCCAGCAGCACGAGCGGGGGGACAGATACGCAGTATTTT	CASSTSGGTDTQYF
TRBV10-2	-	TRBJ1-5	-	TGCGCCAGCACCCAGACAGTACGGCAGCCCCAGCATTTT	CASTQTVRQPQHF
TRBV6-2/TRBV6-3	TRBD2	TRBJ2-7	-	TGTGCCAGCAGTTTTTTGGCGGGGGGCCCCTCCACCTACGAGCAGTACTTC	CASSFLAGGPSTYEQYF
TRBV5-8	TRBD1	TRBJ1-2	-	TGTGCCAGCAGCTTGGCTACAGGGGCTAGCCTAGGGTATGGCTACACCTTC	CASSLATGASLGYGYTF
TRBV7-9	TRBD1	TRBJ1-6	-	TGTGCCAGCAGCTCTGGGACAGGGAGTAATTCACCCCTCCACTTT	CASSSGTGSNSPLHF
TRBV6-2/TRBV6-3	-	TRBJ2-7	-	TGTGCCAGCAGTTACGCTTACGAGCAGTACTTC	CASSYAYEQYF
TRBV6-6	-	TRBJ1-2	-	TGTGCCAGCAGTTACTCGGGGCAGTGGGATGGCTACACCTTC	CASSYSGQWDGYTF
TRBV5-1	-	TRBJ2-1	-	TGCGCCAGCAGCTTGTGGAGCCTAGCGATCGGTGAGCAGTTCTTC	CASSLWSLAIGEQFF
TRBV27	-	TRBJ2-2	-	TGTGCCAGCGGGAGTCAGGGCGTCGCCGGGGAGCTGTTTTTT	CASGSQGVAGELFF
TRBV7-9	-	TRBJ2-3	-	TGTGCCAGCAGCCCCGTACAGGATACGCAGTATTTT	CASSPVQDTQYF
TRBV2	-	TRBJ2-3	-	TGTGCCAGCAGTGGGGGCAACACAGATACGCAGTATTTT	CASSGGNTDTQYF
TRBV7-9	-	TRBJ2-7	-	TGTGCCAGCAGCCGATGGGACGGAGCCTACGAGCAGTACTTC	CASSRWDGAYEQYF
TRBV27	-	TRBJ2-1	-	TGTGCCAGCAGTTTCGGGGGCTCCTACAATGAGCAGTTCTTC	CASSFGGSYNEQFF
TRBV12-3/TRBV12-4	-	TRBJ1-2	-	TGTGCCAGCAGTTCCTCATATGGCTACACCTTC	CASSSSYGYTF
TRBV3-1/TRBV3-2	-	TRBJ1-3	-	TGTGCCAGCAGCCATCAGGGTTTAACCTCTGGAAACACCATATATTTT	CASSHQGLTSGNTIYF
TRBV2	-	TRBJ2-2	-	TGTGCCAGCAGTACCAGCGGCCGGGAGCTGTTTTTT	CASSTSGRELFF
TRBV7-9	TRBD1	TRBJ1-1	-	TGTGCCAGCAGCGGACAGGGCTACAGTGAAGCTTTCTTT	CASSGQGYSEAFF
TRBV6-4	TRBD1	TRBJ1-5	-	TGTGCCAGCAGTGATCCCCGGGACAGCGATTGGAAGCCCCAGCATTTT	CASSDPRDSDWKPQHF
TRBV5-4	-	TRBJ2-2	-	TGTGCCAGCAGCTCGGGACTTCACACCGGGGAGCTGTTTTTT	CASSSGLHTGELFF
TRBV11-2	TRBD1	TRBJ1-5	-	TGTGCCAGCAGCCCTGGGGTTACAGGGGGCAATCAGCCCCAGCATTTT	CASSPGVTGGNQPQHF
TRBV30	TRBD1	TRBJ1-2	-	TGTGCCTGGAGTGTGCAGGGGGTTTACTATGGCTACACCTTC	CAWSVQGVYYGYTF
TRBV5-1	-	TRBJ2-6	-	TGCGCCAGCAGCTTGGAATTAGGGATGAGCTCTGGGGCCAACGTCCTGACTTTC	CASSLELGMSSGANVLTF
TRBV30	-	TRBJ2-7	-	TGTGCCTGGAGTGGATCCACCTACGAGCAGTACTTC	CAWSGSTYEQYF
TRBV20-1	TRBD2	TRBJ2-3	-	TGCAGTGCTAGTGGTCTAGCGGGGAGAGATACGCAGTATTTT	CSASGLAGRDTQYF
TRBV4-1	-	TRBJ1-3	-	TGCGCCAGCAGCCAAGATTCTGGAAACACCATATATTTT	CASSQDSGNTIYF
TRBV7-2	-	TRBJ1-1	-	TGTGCCAGCAGCTTAGAGGGGGACGGTGCTGAAGCTTTCTTT	CASSLEGDGAEAFF
TRBV5-1	TRBD1	TRBJ2-5	-	TGCGCCAGCGCGATCCCGACAGGGGCGGGCGAGACCCAGTACTTC	CASAIPTGAGETQYF
TRBV7-2	-	TRBJ1-3	-	TGTGCCAGCAGCATCGTCGGGACAACTGAAAACACCATATATTTT	CASSIVGTTENTIYF
TRBV7-8	TRBD2	TRBJ2-1	-	TGTGCCAGCAGCTTACTTGCCGGACTAGCGGGGGATGAGCAGTTCTTC	CASSLLAGLAGDEQFF